This T cell receptor beta chain was sequenced during a study of T cell responses to AZD1222 COVID-19 vaccine. The germline gives CDR1 SGHNT, CDR2 YYREEE (reference sequence). V shed 5 bases, J shed 5 bases, and the junction held 7 bases outside the gene matches. The CDR3 contains 14 residues. Profiling relied on immunoSEQ multiplex PCR, and the TCRdb table lists in-frame clones only, not all of them. The table has tens of thousands of clones, 87% seen once; the top ten hold about 3.9%. This chain links TRBV5-4 with TRBJ2-4, with 7 bases fitting TRBD1. Source: peripheral blood, taken on day 0 of AZD1222 vaccination. The clonotype originates from an adult in good health. CDR3 DNA sequence: TGTGCCAGCAGTTACGGGACAGATCAAAACATTCAGTACTTC. Translated, it gives CASSYGTDQNIQYF.